These T cell receptor beta chains were read from a single sample in a study of blood T cell repertoires in COVID-19. Generated by immunoSEQ multiplex PCR, the TCRdb table keeps only in-frame clones and is missing some. The repertoire holds fewer than 450,000 clones, with about 90% as singletons. Sequencing used peripheral blood. The receptors stem from a woman between 18 and 30 years old who had recovered from COVID-19. Each CDR3 is given with its conserved first and last residue. The order of the fields is J gene, clone size, D gene, V gene, CDR3 protein, CDR3 DNA. D genes are given only for firm matches. The listing skips clone size in some rows; elsewhere it reads once, few, many or a size class.

>TRBJ1-4|NA|NA|TRBV5-4
CASSRSTGINEKLFF
TGTGCCAGCAGCCGGTCGACAGGAATTAATGAAAAACTGTTTTTT
>TRBJ2-5|NA|TRBD1|TRBV6-5
CASIIGGGQETQYF
TGTGCCAGCATCATAGGGGGCGGCCAAGAGACCCAGTACTTC
>TRBJ1-1|NA|TRBD1|TRBV4-3
CASSQDSRTGKINTEAFF
TGCGCCAGCAGCCAAGATAGTAGGACAGGGAAAATAAACACTGAAGCTTTCTTT
>TRBJ1-5|NA|NA|TRBV28
CASIGGGRQPQHF
TGTGCCAGCATTGGTGGCGGTCGTCAGCCCCAGCATTTT
>TRBJ1-3|NA|TRBD1|TRBV7-9
CASSTETYRGPRGNTIYF
TGTGCCAGCAGCACCGAAACGTACAGGGGGCCCCGTGGAAACACCATATATTTT
>TRBJ1-2|few|TRBD1|TRBV6-5
CASSLQQGNYGYTF
TGTGCCAGCAGCCTTCAACAGGGGAACTATGGCTACACCTTC
>TRBJ1-6|NA|NA|TRBV4-1
CASSQDPSQNNSPLHF
TGCGCCAGCAGCCAAGATCCTTCACAGAATAATTCACCCCTCCACTTT
>TRBJ2-1|NA|NA|TRBV9
CASSPQWPDNEQFF
TGTGCCAGCAGCCCCCAATGGCCCGACAATGAGCAGTTCTTC
>TRBJ1-6|NA|TRBD1|TRBV3-1/TRBV3-2
CASSQNVRGLSYNSPLHF
TGTGCCAGCAGCCAAAATGTGAGGGGGCTATCCTATAATTCACCCCTCCACTTT
>TRBJ2-1|NA|NA|TRBV7-2
CASSFLQRMDEQFF
TGTGCCAGCAGCTTTCTCCAGCGCATGGATGAGCAGTTCTTC
>TRBJ1-3|NA|NA|TRBV6-6
CASSHAGTPGSGNTIYF
TGTGCCAGCAGTCATGCCGGGACTCCCGGCTCTGGAAACACCATATATTTT
>TRBJ1-2|once|NA|TRBV11-3
CASSLLWTVLLGYTF
TGTGCCAGCAGCTTACTATGGACAGTCCTTCTTGGCTACACCTTC
>TRBJ2-1|NA|TRBD2|TRBV19
CASSAGWGGRAEFNEQFF
TGTGCCAGTAGTGCAGGATGGGGCGGGAGGGCCGAGTTCAATGAGCAGTTCTTC